Sequencing of this T cell receptor (beta chain) was carried out in a study of cytomegalovirus exposure and HLA in healthy donors. Study-wide results and caveats: Roughly uniform depth of sequencing across donors was assumed in presence/absence analyses.

A note on this clone: Its antigen is currently unknown.

This PCR relied on a set of 60 Vbeta primers and 13 Jbeta primers. Sequencing was performed with immunoSEQ multiplex PCR; in TCRdb, only in-frame clones are kept and a portion is missing. The repertoire holds about 190,000 clones, with 85% to 90% as singletons. Germline V gene lookup returns CDR1 KGHSH and CDR2 LQKENI. The ends were cut back, 3 bases at V and 1 base at J, with 12 bases in the middle. The CDR3 is made up of 15 amino acids. The clonotype was recovered from a man aged 25-45 years in good health and CMV-seronegative. The chain joins TRBV18 to TRBJ1-1; D is uncertain. The specimen sequenced was PBMCs. The chain's CDR3 is CASSPSTPQNTEAFF. CDR3 DNA: TGTGCCAGCTCACCGTCGACACCCCAGAACACTGAAGCTTTCTTT.